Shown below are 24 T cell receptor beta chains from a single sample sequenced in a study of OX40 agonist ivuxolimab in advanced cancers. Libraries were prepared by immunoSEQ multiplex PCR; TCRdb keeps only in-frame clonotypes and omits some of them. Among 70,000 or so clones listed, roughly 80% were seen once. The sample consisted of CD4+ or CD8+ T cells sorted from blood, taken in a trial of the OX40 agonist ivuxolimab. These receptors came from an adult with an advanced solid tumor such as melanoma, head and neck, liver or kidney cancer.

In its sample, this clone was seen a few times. CDR3 loop: CSVESGGLITGELFF. In DNA form, the CDR3 reads TGCAGCGTTGAAAGCGGGGGCTTGATCACCGGGGAGCTGTTTTTT. The J gene is TRBJ2-2, the V gene TRBV29-1, with TRBD2 matching over 8 bases. The CDR3 extends over 15 amino acids. V was pared by 2 bases and J by 4 bases, with 6 bases of the junction left unmatched. CDR1 is SQVTM and CDR2 is ANQGSEA in the germline V gene.

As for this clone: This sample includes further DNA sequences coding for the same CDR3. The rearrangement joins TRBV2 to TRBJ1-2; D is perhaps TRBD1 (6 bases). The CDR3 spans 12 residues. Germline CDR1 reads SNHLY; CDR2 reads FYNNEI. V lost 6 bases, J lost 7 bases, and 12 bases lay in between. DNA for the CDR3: TGTGCCAGCAGGACGGGAGGGGGTGGCTACACCTTC. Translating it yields CASRTGGGGYTF.

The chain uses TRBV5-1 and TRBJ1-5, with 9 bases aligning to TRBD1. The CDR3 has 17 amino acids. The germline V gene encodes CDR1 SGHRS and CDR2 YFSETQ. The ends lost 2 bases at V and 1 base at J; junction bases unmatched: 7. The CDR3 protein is CASSFTPTGGSNQPQHF. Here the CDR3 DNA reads TGCGCCAGCAGCTTTACTCCAACAGGGGGCAGCAATCAGCCCCAGCATTTT. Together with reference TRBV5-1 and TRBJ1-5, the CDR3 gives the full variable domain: KAGVTQTPRYLIKTRGQQVTLSCSPISGHRSVSWYQQTPGQGLQFLFEYFSETQRNKGNFPGRFSGRQFSNSRSEMNVSTLELGDSALYLCASSFTPTGGSNQPQHFGDGTRLSIL.

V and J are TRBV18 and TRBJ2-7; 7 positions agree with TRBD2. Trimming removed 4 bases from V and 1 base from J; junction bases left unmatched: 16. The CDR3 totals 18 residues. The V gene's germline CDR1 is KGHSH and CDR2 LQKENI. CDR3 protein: CASSRGEGVSTGSYEQYF. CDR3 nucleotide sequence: TGTGCCAGCTCACGGGGGGAGGGAGTTTCGACGGGTTCCTACGAGCAGTACTTC. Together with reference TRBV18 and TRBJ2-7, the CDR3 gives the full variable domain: NAGVMQNPRHLVRRRGQEARLRCSPMKGHSHVYWYRQLPEEGLKFMVYLQKENIIDESGMPKERFSAEFPKEGPSILRIQQVVRGDSAAYFCASSRGEGVSTGSYEQYFGPGTRLTVT.

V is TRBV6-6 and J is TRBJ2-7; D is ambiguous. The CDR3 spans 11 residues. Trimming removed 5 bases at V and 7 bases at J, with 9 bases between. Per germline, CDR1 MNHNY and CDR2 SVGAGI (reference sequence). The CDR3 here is CASSNPEEQYF. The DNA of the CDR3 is TGTGCCAGCAGTAACCCTGAGGAGCAGTACTTC.

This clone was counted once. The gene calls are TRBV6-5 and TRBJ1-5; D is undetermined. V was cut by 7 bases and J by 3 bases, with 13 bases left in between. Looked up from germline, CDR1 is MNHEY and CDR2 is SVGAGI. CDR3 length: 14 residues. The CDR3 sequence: CASKVAGNNQPQHF. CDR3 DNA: TGTGCCAGCAAGGTAGCGGGAAACAATCAGCCCCAGCATTTT.

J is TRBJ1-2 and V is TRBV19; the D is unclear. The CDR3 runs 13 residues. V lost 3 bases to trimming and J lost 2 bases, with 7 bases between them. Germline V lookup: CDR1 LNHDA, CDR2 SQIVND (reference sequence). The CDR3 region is CASSITDNYGYTF. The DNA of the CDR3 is TGTGCCAGTAGTATCACAGACAACTATGGCTACACCTTC.

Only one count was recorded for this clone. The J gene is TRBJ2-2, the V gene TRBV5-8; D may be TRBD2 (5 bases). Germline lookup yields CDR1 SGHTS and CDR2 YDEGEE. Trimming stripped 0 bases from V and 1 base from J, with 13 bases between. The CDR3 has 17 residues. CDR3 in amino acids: CASSLGRGLKNTGELFF. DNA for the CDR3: TGTGCCAGCAGCTTGGGGAGAGGGTTGAAGAACACCGGGGAGCTGTTTTTT.

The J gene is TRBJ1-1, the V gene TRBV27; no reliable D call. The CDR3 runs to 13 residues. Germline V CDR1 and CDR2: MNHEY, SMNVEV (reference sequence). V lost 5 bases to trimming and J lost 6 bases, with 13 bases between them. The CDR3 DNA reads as TGTGCCAGCAGTAGCCAAAGGACCTCTGAAGCTTTCTTT. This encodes CASSSQRTSEAFF.

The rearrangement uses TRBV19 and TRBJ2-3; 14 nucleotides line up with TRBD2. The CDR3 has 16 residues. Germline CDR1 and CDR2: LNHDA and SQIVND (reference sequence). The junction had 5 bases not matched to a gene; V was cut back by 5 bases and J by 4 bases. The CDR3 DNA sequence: TGTGCCAGTAGTGCGACTAGCGGGGGGGCCGCAGATACGCAGTATTTT. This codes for CASSATSGGAADTQYF.

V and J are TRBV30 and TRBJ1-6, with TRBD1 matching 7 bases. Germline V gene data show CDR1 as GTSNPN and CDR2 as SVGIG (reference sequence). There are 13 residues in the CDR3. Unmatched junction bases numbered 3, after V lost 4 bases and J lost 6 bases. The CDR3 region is CAWNGDSNSPLHF. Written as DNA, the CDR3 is TGTGCCTGGAATGGGGACAGTAATTCACCCCTCCACTTT. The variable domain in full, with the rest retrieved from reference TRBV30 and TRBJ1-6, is SQTIHQWPATLVQPVGSPLSLECTVEGTSNPNLYWYRQAAGRGLQLLFYSVGIGQISSEVPQNLSASRPQDRQFILSSKKLLLSDSGFYLCAWNGDSNSPLHFGNGTRLTVT.

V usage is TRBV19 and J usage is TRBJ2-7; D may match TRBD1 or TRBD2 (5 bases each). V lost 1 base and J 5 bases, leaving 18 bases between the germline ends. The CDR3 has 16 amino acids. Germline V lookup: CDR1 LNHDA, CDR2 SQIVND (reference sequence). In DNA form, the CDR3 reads TGTGCCAGTAGTATAGTCTCGGGAAGGGGCCGTGACGAGCAGTACTTC. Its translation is CASSIVSGRGRDEQYF.

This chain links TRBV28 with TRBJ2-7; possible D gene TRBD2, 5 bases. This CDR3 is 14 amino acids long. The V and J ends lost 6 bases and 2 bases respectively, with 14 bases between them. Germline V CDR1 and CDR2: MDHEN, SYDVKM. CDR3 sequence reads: CASSRQLAPYEQYF. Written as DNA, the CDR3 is TGTGCCAGCAGCCGGCAGCTAGCTCCCTACGAGCAGTACTTC.

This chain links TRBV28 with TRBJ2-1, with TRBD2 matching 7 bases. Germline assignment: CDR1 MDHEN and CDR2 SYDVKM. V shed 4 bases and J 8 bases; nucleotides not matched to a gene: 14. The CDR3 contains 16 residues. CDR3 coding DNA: TGTGCCAGCAGTTCCCGGGCTGAGCGGGGTAGGTATGAGCAGTTCTTC. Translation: CASSSRAERGRYEQFF.

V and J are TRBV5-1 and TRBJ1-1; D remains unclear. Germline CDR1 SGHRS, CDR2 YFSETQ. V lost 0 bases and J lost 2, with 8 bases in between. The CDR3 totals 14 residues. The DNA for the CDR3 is TGCGCCAGCAGCTTGGCCGGGCCTAACACTGAAGCTTTCTTT. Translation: CASSLAGPNTEAFF.

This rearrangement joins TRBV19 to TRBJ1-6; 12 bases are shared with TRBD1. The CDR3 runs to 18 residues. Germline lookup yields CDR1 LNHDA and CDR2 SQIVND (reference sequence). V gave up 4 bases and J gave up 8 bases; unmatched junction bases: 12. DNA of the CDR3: TGTGCCAGTAGTAGGGGGACAGGGGGCATCCTCCCGGATTCACCCCTCCACTTT. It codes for CASSRGTGGILPDSPLHF. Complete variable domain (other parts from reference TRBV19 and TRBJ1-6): DGGITQSPKYLFRKEGQNVTLSCEQNLNHDAMYWYRQDPGQGLRLIYYSQIVNDFQKGDIAEGYSVSREKKESFPLTVTSAQKNPTAFYLCASSRGTGGILPDSPLHFGNGTRLTVT.

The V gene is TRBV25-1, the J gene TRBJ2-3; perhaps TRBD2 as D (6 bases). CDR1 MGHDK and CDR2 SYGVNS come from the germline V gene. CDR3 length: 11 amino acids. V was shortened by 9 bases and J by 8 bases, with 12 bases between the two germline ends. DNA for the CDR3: TGTGCCAGTCTTCTGGGGGGTACGCAGTATTTT. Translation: CASLLGGTQYF.

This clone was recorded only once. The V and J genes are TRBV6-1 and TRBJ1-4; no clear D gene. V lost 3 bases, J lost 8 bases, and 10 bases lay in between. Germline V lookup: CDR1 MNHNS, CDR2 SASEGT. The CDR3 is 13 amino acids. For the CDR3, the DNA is TGTGCCAGCAGTGATGGGTCGTCAGAAAAACTGTTTTTT. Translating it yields CASSDGSSEKLFF.

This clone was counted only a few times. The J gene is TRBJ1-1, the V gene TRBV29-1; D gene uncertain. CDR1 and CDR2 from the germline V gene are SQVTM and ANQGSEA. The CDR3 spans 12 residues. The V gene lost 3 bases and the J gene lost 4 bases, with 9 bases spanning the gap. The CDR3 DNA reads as TGCAGCGTTGAGTACGTGGGCACTGAAGCTTTCTTT. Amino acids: CSVEYVGTEAFF.

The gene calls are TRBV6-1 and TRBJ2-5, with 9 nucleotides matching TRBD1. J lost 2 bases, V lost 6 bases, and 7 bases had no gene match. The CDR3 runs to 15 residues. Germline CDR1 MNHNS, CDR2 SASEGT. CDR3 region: CASRLMTGGQETQYF. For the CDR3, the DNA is TGTGCCAGCAGACTAATGACAGGGGGTCAAGAGACCCAGTACTTC.

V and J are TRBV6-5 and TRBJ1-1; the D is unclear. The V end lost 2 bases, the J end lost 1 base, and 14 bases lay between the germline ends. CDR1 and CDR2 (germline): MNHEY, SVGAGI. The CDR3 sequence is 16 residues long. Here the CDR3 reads CASSYLGVGQNTEAFF. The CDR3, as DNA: TGTGCCAGCAGTTACCTCGGGGTCGGGCAGAACACTGAAGCTTTCTTT.

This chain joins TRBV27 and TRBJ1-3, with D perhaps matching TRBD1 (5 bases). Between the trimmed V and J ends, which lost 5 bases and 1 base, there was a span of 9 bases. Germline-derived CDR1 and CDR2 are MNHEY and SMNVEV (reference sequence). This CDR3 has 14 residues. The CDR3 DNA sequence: TGTGCCAGCAGTCCCCGGGGGTCTGGAAACACCATATATTTT. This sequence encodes CASSPRGSGNTIYF.

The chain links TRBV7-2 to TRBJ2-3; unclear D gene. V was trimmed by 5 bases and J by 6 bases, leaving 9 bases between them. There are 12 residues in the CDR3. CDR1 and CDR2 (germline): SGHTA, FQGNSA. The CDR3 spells CASSPTTDTQYF. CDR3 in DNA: TGTGCCAGCAGCCCGACGACCGATACGCAGTATTTT.

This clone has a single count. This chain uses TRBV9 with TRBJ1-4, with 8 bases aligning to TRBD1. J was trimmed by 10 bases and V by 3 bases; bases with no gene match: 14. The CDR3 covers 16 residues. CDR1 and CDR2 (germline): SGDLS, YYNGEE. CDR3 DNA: TGTGCCAGCAGCGGGAGTAGTGGACAGGGAGTTGTAAAACTGTTTTTT. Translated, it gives CASSGSSGQGVVKLFF.